These T cell receptor beta chains were read from a single sample in a study of PD-1 blockade in classical Hodgkin lymphoma. Assay: immunoSEQ multiplex PCR; the TCRdb copy retains only in-frame clones and omits some. The data show over 20,000 clones, more than 75% seen once. Sequences were derived from peripheral blood mononuclear cells (PBMCs), sampled at baseline. The origin of the receptors is a human donor with classical Hodgkin lymphoma. Each CDR3 is given with its conserved first and last residue. The D gene is left open where the match is weak. A row's size may be missing; if present it is once, few, many or a size class.

>TRBV9|NA|NA|TRBJ1-6
CASSVGGTKDNSPLHF
TGTGCCAGCAGCGTAGGAGGGACAAAAGATAATTCACCCCTCCACTTT
>TRBV4-3|NA|TRBD2|TRBJ2-3
CASSQGREGTDTQYF
TGCGCCAGCAGCCAGGGCAGGGAGGGGACAGATACGCAGTATTTT
>TRBV10-3|NA|NA|TRBJ2-2
CAISAPGRGLPGELFF
TGTGCCATCAGTGCCCCGGGTCGGGGGTTACCCGGGGAGCTGTTTTTT
>TRBV4-1|NA|TRBD1|TRBJ2-1
CASSNLGGVQFF
TGCGCCAGCAGCAATCTAGGGGGCGTGCAGTTCTTC
>TRBV4-2|once|NA|TRBJ1-2
CASSQEAGANYGYTF
TGTGCCAGCAGCCAAGAGGCAGGGGCTAACTATGGCTACACCTTC
>TRBV5-1|NA|TRBD2|TRBJ2-2
CASSEGLAAAGELFF
TGCGCCAGCAGCGAGGGACTAGCGGCGGCCGGGGAGCTGTTTTTT
>TRBV7-8|NA|TRBD1|TRBJ1-2
CASSLGQGGGYTF
TGTGCCAGCAGCCTAGGACAGGGGGGTGGCTACACCTTC
>TRBV5-1|NA|TRBD1|TRBJ2-7
CASSLEGQGPYEQYF
TGCGCCAGCAGCTTGGAGGGACAGGGGCCCTACGAGCAGTACTTC
>TRBV10-3|NA|NA|TRBJ1-3
CAIRGGAGNTIYF
TGTGCCATCCGCGGGGGGGCGGGAAACACCATATATTTT
>TRBV18|NA|TRBD2|TRBJ2-7
CASSTGLASYEQYF
TGTGCCAGCTCGACGGGACTAGCGTCCTACGAGCAGTACTTC
>TRBV5-1|NA|NA|TRBJ1-3
CASSLEGRVEGNTIYF
TGCGCCAGCAGCTTGGAGGGCAGGGTGGAAGGAAACACCATATATTTT
>TRBV4-2|NA|TRBD1|TRBJ1-4
CASSQSGGATNEKLFF
TGTGCCAGCAGCCAATCAGGGGGGGCAACTAATGAAAAACTGTTTTTT
>TRBV7-8|NA|NA|TRBJ1-2
CASSSARHLTVNYGYTF
TGTGCCAGCAGCTCCGCCCGCCACCTGACAGTAAACTATGGCTACACCTTC
>TRBV5-4|once|TRBD2|TRBJ2-6
CASSFSGLAEAGANVLTF
TGTGCCAGCAGCTTCTCAGGACTAGCGGAAGCGGGGGCCAACGTCCTGACTTTC
>TRBV5-1|NA|TRBD1|TRBJ1-5
CASSLGGDRNQPQHF
TGCGCCAGCAGCTTGGGAGGGGACAGAAATCAGCCCCAGCATTTT
>TRBV4-1|NA|NA|TRBJ2-1
CASSPGVGPFNEQFF
TGCGCCAGCAGCCCGGGTGTGGGCCCTTTCAATGAGCAGTTCTTC
>TRBV27|NA|NA|TRBJ2-7
CASSLIWVYEQYF
TGTGCCAGCAGTTTAATTTGGGTTTACGAGCAGTACTTC
>TRBV5-1|NA|TRBD1|TRBJ2-1
CASSLRPVQGNEQFF
TGCGCCAGCAGCTTGAGACCTGTACAGGGGAATGAGCAGTTCTTC
>TRBV5-1|NA|TRBD2|TRBJ2-1
CASGLAGGFNEQFF
TGCGCCAGCGGACTAGCGGGGGGATTCAATGAGCAGTTCTTC
>TRBV6-6|NA|NA|TRBJ1-2
CASSYSKGETNYGYTF
TGTGCCAGCAGTTACTCGAAGGGCGAGACTAACTATGGCTACACCTTC
>TRBV5-1|NA|TRBD2|TRBJ2-2
CASSLGLAGEAGGELFF
TGCGCCAGCAGCTTGGGACTAGCGGGGGAGGCCGGCGGGGAGCTGTTTTTT
>TRBV5-1|NA|NA|TRBJ2-3
CASSLAEVDTQYF
TGCGCCAGCAGCTTGGCCGAAGTGGATACGCAGTATTTT
>TRBV5-1|NA|NA|TRBJ1-1
CASTPVQPNTEAFF
TGCGCCAGCACCCCGGTGCAGCCGAACACTGAAGCTTTCTTT
>TRBV2|NA|TRBD1|TRBJ1-1
CASSEETGAFTEAFF
TGTGCCAGCAGTGAAGAGACAGGGGCGTTCACTGAAGCTTTCTTT
>TRBV6-1|NA|NA|TRBJ2-2
CASGTGNTGELFF
TGTGCCAGCGGTACAGGGAACACCGGGGAGCTGTTTTTT
>TRBV6-4|NA|NA|TRBJ1-4
CASSGAGSTTNEKLFF
TGTGCCAGCAGTGGGGCAGGTTCGACAACTAATGAAAAACTGTTTTTT
>TRBV19|NA|NA|TRBJ2-1
CASSIQGGIYNEQFF
TGTGCCAGTAGTATACAGGGGGGTATCTACAATGAGCAGTTCTTC
>TRBV6-6|NA|TRBD1|TRBJ2-2
CASSSGTGNPGELFF
TGTGCCAGCAGTTCCGGGACAGGGAATCCCGGGGAGCTGTTTTTT
>TRBV7-9|NA|NA|TRBJ1-2
CASSLAEGSEGYTF
TGTGCCAGCAGCTTAGCAGAGGGGAGTGAGGGCTACACCTTC
>TRBV7-7|few|NA|TRBJ1-1
CASSTNWGTEAFF
TGTGCTAGCAGCACAAACTGGGGCACTGAAGCTTTCTTT
>TRBV4-3|NA|NA|TRBJ1-5
CASSQDRGQPQHF
TGCGCCAGCAGCCAAGACAGGGGTCAGCCCCAGCATTTT
>TRBV9|NA|TRBD1|TRBJ2-6
CASSAWTGMVYGANVLTF
TGTGCCAGCAGCGCCTGGACAGGGATGGTTTATGGGGCCAACGTCCTGACTTTC
>TRBV7-2|NA|TRBD1|TRBJ2-7
CASSLGFDRVTYEQYF
TGTGCCAGCAGCTTAGGGTTCGACAGGGTAACCTACGAGCAGTACTTC
>TRBV7-9|NA|NA|TRBJ1-4
CASSSLGGGYNEKLFF
TGTGCCAGCAGCTCCCTAGGGGGGGGCTACAATGAAAAACTGTTTTTT
>TRBV19|NA|NA|TRBJ1-1
CASSPRDPAYEAFF
TGTGCCAGTAGCCCCCGGGACCCCGCTTATGAAGCTTTCTTT
>TRBV7-9|NA|NA|TRBJ2-3
CASSLPRDTQYF
TGTGCCAGCAGCCTGCCCAGGGATACGCAGTATTTT
>TRBV5-1|NA|NA|TRBJ1-2
CASSSPSNYGYTF
TGCGCCAGCAGCTCACCTTCCAACTATGGCTACACCTTC
>TRBV7-2|NA|TRBD1|TRBJ1-2
CASSLRQGWGSKNMGYTF
TGTGCCAGCAGCTTAAGACAGGGCTGGGGCTCTAAAAATATGGGCTACACCTTC
>TRBV14|NA|NA|TRBJ2-5
CASSQDLGREETQYF
TGTGCCAGCAGCCAAGATCTGGGGCGGGAAGAGACCCAGTACTTC
>TRBV10-3|few|NA|TRBJ1-5
CAISGGDGNQPQHF
TGTGCCATCAGCGGGGGTGACGGCAATCAGCCCCAGCATTTT
>TRBV2|NA|NA|TRBJ1-2
CASSEGSLYGYTF
TGTGCCAGCAGTGAGGGCAGCCTCTATGGCTACACCTTC
>TRBV7-2|NA|NA|TRBJ2-3
CASSLGGTDTQYF
TGTGCCAGCAGCTTGGGCGGCACAGATACGCAGTATTTT
>TRBV19|NA|NA|TRBJ1-5
CASSIIGTNSNQPQHF
TGTGCCAGTAGTATTATCGGGACCAATAGCAATCAGCCCCAGCATTTT
>TRBV5-4|NA|NA|TRBJ1-1
CASSLEAGDTEAFF
TGTGCCAGCAGCTTGGAAGCGGGGGACACTGAAGCTTTCTTT
>TRBV28|NA|NA|TRBJ2-7
CASSYLYEQYF
TGTGCCAGCTCTTATCTCTACGAGCAGTACTTC
>TRBV29-1|NA|TRBD1|TRBJ1-2
CSTRDRGSNGYTF
TGCAGCACCCGGGACAGGGGGAGTAATGGCTACACCTTC
>TRBV5-1|NA|NA|TRBJ1-1
CASSQAANTEAFF
TGCGCCAGCAGTCAAGCTGCGAACACTGAAGCTTTCTTT
>TRBV7-9|NA|NA|TRBJ2-7
CASSLEGGGGYEQYF
TGTGCCAGCAGCTTAGAGGGAGGGGGCGGTTACGAGCAGTACTTC
>TRBV21-1|NA|NA|TRBJ1-1
CASSKSMENTEAFF
TGTGCCAGCAGCAAATCCATGGAGAACACTGAAGCTTTCTTT
>TRBV6-5|NA|TRBD2|TRBJ2-2
CASSTGLATTGELFF
TGTGCCAGCAGTACGGGACTAGCCACCACCGGGGAGCTGTTTTTT
>TRBV5-1|NA|NA|TRBJ2-5
CASSLAARTSETQYF
TGCGCCAGCAGCTTGGCCGCTCGGACATCTGAGACCCAGTACTTC
>TRBV7-8|NA|NA|TRBJ1-5
CASSLGEDQPQHF
TGTGCCAGCAGCTTAGGCGAGGACCAGCCCCAGCATTTT
>TRBV7-9|NA|NA|TRBJ2-2
CASSTIPYTNGELFF
TGTGCCAGCAGCACCATCCCTTATACGAACGGGGAGCTGTTTTTT
>TRBV5-1|few|NA|TRBJ2-7
CASAAGEGYEQYF
TGCGCCAGCGCCGCGGGTGAAGGGTACGAGCAGTACTTC
>TRBV18|few|TRBD1|TRBJ1-3
CASSPQGASGNTIYF
TGTGCCAGCTCACCTCAGGGGGCGTCTGGAAACACCATATATTTT
>TRBV23-1|NA|TRBD1|TRBJ1-5
CASSQSTDRDNQPQHF
TGCGCCAGCAGTCAATCGACGGACAGGGACAATCAGCCCCAGCATTTT
>TRBV4-2|once|NA|TRBJ2-7
CASRLRDSSYEQYF
TGTGCCAGCCGACTCCGAGACAGTTCCTACGAGCAGTACTTC